This record covers a single T cell receptor beta chain. The sample belongs to a study of cytomegalovirus exposure and HLA in healthy donors. V was shortened by 2 bases and J by 7 bases, with 11 bases between the two germline ends. Germline loops: CDR1 MNHEY, CDR2 SMNVEV (reference sequence). The CDR3 sequence is 14 residues long. The study ran its PCR with 60 Vbeta and 13 Jbeta primers. The repertoire was sequenced with immunoSEQ multiplex PCR; TCRdb's copy has only in-frame clones and lacks some. The table lists 100,000 to 150,000 clones, 65% to 75% of them singletons, with 9.5% to 13% in the top ten.

The chain recombines TRBV27 with TRBJ1-4, with a tentative D call TRBD1 (6 bases). The source of this sequence is a woman aged 45-65 years in good health and CMV-seropositive. Sequenced input: PBMCs. This CDR3 reads CASSLSRGSEKLFF. CDR3 bases: TGTGCCAGCAGTTTAAGCAGGGGAAGTGAAAAACTGTTTTTT.